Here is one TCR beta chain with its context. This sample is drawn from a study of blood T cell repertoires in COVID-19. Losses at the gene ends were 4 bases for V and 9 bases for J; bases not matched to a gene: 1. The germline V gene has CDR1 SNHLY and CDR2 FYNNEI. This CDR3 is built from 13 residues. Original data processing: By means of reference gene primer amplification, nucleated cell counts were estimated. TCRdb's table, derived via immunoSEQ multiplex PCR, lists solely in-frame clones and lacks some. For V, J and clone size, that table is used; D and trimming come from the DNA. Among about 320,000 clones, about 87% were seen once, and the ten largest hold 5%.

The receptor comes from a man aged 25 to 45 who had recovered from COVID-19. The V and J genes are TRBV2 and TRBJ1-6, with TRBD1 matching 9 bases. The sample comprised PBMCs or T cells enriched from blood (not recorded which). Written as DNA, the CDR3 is TGTGCCAGCAGTGGGACAGGGGCTTCACCCCTCCACTTT. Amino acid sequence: CASSGTGASPLHF.